This is a list of T cell receptor beta chains from one sample in a study of T cells after yellow fever vaccination. Using its own MiXCR run on the 5' RACE reads, TCRdb lists one record per CDR3 protein. The table records about 130,000 distinct CDR3 sequences, about 6.2% of them present only once. Source: CD4+ T cells sorted from PBMCs, taken 10 days after the yellow fever booster vaccination. These receptors all stem from a man aged 25 to 45 who received the YFV17D yellow fever vaccine. CDR3s include the opening cysteine and the closing phenylalanine or tryptophan. A D gene is named only where the DNA matches it firmly. Clone size, where shown, is once, few, many, or a class for clones that have expanded.

DNA	CDR3	size	V	J	D
TGTGCCAGCACCAACAGGGGCCTCACTAATGAAAAACTGTTTTTT	CASTNRGLTNEKLFF	many	TRBV27	TRBJ1-4	TRBD1
TGTGCCAGCAGCTTAGGGCAGTTCTATGGCTACACCTTC	CASSLGQFYGYTF	many	TRBV7-9	TRBJ1-2	-
TGCGCCAGTAATAAAGCTAGCGTCTCCTACAATGAGCAGTTCTTC	CASNKASVSYNEQFF	many	TRBV5-1	TRBJ2-1	-
TGTGCCAGTAAGCCGGGACAGGAACACAATGAGCAGTTCTTC	CASKPGQEHNEQFF	many	TRBV19	TRBJ2-1	TRBD1
TGTGCCAGCAGTTTAAACGGGGGAGGCCCAAGTAATGAGCAGTTCTTC	CASSLNGGGPSNEQFF	many	TRBV12-3/TRBV12-4	TRBJ2-1	-
TGTGCCACCAGCAGGGTTCTAGCGGGAGTGGTAGTCGGGTACGATGAGCAGTTCTTC	CATSRVLAGVVVGYDEQFF	many	TRBV15	TRBJ2-1	TRBD2
TGTGCCACCCATGTGCAGGGGGCACACGAGCAGTACTTC	CATHVQGAHEQYF	-	TRBV28	TRBJ2-7	TRBD1
TGTGCCAGCAGCGTAGGCCTTAGCGGGAGCACAGATACGCAGTATTTT	CASSVGLSGSTDTQYF	many	TRBV9	TRBJ2-3	TRBD2
TGTGCCAGCAGCCCGGGACTAGCGGGAGGGAGCTCCTACAATGAGCAGTTCTTC	CASSPGLAGGSSYNEQFF	few	TRBV7-7	TRBJ2-1	TRBD2
TGTGCCAGCATCCAGAGACTAGCGGGACCCATCTCCTACAATGAGCAGTTCTTC	CASIQRLAGPISYNEQFF	many	TRBV27	TRBJ2-1	TRBD2
TGTGCCAGCAGTGAACTGGGACTTTCTGGGGCCAACGTCCTGACTTTC	CASSELGLSGANVLTF	many	TRBV2	TRBJ2-6	-
TGCGCCAGCAGCTTGGGGACTACAGAGACCCAGTACTTC	CASSLGTTETQYF	-	TRBV5-1	TRBJ2-5	-
TGTGCCAGCTCACCAACCGGGACTAGCGGCGAGCAGTACTTC	CASSPTGTSGEQYF	many	TRBV18	TRBJ2-7	TRBD2
TGCAGCGTTGGGGGACGGGGCTCTGGGGCCAACGTCCTGACTTTC	CSVGGRGSGANVLTF	-	TRBV29-1	TRBJ2-6	-
TGTGCCAGCAGCTTACAACCGGGGGATCAGCCCCAGCATTTT	CASSLQPGDQPQHF	few	TRBV7-2	TRBJ1-5	-
TGTGCCAGCAGCCCAGTTACCTCGTCGGAGACCCAGTACTTC	CASSPVTSSETQYF	many	TRBV7-2	TRBJ2-5	-
TGTGCCAGCTTAAGCACAGATACGCAGTATTTT	CASLSTDTQYF	many	TRBV7-2	TRBJ2-3	-
TGTGCCAGCACTTTCGGGGGGCAAGATACGCAGTATTTT	CASTFGGQDTQYF	few	TRBV12-3/TRBV12-4	TRBJ2-3	-
TGTGCCACCAGTGAGACTAGCGGGAGGTTCTCCGAGCAGTACTTC	CATSETSGRFSEQYF	many	TRBV24-1	TRBJ2-7	TRBD2
TGCGCCAGCAGCTTGCCGCCCGGGACTAGCGCTCGCGATGAGCAGTTCTTC	CASSLPPGTSARDEQFF	many	TRBV5-1	TRBJ2-1	TRBD2
TGCGCCAGCAGCCAAGAAATAGGACTAGCATACGAGCAGTACTTC	CASSQEIGLAYEQYF	many	TRBV4-3	TRBJ2-7	TRBD2
TGTGCCAGCAGTTACTCGTTCGCGGGGAGGAGCTCCTACGAGCAGTACTTC	CASSYSFAGRSSYEQYF	few	TRBV6-2/TRBV6-3	TRBJ2-7	-
TGTGCCAGCAGCTTCGGGCGAGCAGGGGCCTACGAGCAGTACTTC	CASSFGRAGAYEQYF	few	TRBV5-6	TRBJ2-7	-
TGTGCCAGCAGTTTACAGCGGGGCGAAGAGACCCAGTACTTC	CASSLQRGEETQYF	many	TRBV28	TRBJ2-5	TRBD2
TGTGCCAGCAGCCTCGGGAGTATATCCTACAATGAGCAGTTCTTC	CASSLGSISYNEQFF	many	TRBV7-2	TRBJ2-1	-
TGTGCCAGCAGCTTAACTAGCGCTAGATCCGGGGAGCTGTTTTTT	CASSLTSARSGELFF	few	TRBV7-3	TRBJ2-2	-
TGCAGCGTTGAAGATGGGAAAGATACGCAGTATTTT	CSVEDGKDTQYF	many	TRBV29-1	TRBJ2-3	-
TGCAGCGTTGCTAGTGGGCAGAGCAATCAGCCCCAGCATTTT	CSVASGQSNQPQHF	many	TRBV29-1	TRBJ1-5	-
TGCGCCAGCAGTCCTCCGGGATATCACACCGGGGAGCTGTTTTTT	CASSPPGYHTGELFF	few	TRBV23-1	TRBJ2-2	-
TGTGCCAGCAGTTTGAGAGTGAACAATGAGCAGTTCTTC	CASSLRVNNEQFF	many	TRBV28	TRBJ2-1	-